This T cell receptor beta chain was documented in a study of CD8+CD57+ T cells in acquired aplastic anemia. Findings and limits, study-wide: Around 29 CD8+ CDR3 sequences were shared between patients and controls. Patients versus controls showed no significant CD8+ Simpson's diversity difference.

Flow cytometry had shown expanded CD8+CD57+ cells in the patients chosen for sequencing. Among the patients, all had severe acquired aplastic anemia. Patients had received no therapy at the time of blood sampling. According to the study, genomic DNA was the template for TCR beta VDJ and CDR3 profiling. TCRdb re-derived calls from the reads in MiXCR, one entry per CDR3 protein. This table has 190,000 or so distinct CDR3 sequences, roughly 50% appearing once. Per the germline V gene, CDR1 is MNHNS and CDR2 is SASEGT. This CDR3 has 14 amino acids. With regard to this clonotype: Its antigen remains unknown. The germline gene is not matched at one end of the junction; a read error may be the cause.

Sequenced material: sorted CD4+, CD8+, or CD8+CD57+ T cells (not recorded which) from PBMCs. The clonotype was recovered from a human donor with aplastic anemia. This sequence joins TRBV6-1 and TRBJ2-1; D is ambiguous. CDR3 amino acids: CASSEWLAPNEQFF. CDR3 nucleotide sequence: TGTGCCAGTAGTGAGTGGCTGGCTCCCAATGAGCAGTTCTTC.